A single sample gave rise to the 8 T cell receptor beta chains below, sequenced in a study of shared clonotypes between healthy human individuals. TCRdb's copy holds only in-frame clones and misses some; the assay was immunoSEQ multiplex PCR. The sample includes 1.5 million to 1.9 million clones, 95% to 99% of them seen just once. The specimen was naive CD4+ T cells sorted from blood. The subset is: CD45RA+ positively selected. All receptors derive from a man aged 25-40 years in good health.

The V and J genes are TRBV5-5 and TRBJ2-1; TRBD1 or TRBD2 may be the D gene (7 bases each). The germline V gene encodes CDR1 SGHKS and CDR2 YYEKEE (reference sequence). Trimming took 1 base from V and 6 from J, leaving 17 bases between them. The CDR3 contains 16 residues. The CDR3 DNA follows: TGTGCCAGCAGCTTGCGGGGGGCGACAGGGCGCAATGAGCAGTTCTTC. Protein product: CASSLRGATGRNEQFF.

This CDR3 reads CASSEFGSGYEQYF. The DNA of the CDR3 is TGTGCCAGCAGTGAATTTGGGTCAGGCTACGAGCAGTACTTC. The chain is built from TRBV25-1 and TRBJ2-7; D not resolved. Germline CDR1 MGHDK, CDR2 SYGVNS. Trimming took 1 base from V and 3 from J, leaving 10 bases between them. This CDR3 contains 14 residues.

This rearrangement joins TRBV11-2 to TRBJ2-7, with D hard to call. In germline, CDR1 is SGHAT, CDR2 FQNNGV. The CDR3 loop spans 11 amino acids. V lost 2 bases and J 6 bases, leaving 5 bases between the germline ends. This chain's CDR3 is CASSLSSEQYF. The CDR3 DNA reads TGTGCCAGCAGCTTATCTTCCGAGCAGTACTTC. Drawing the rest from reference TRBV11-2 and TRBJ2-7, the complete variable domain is EAGVAQSPRYKIIEKRQSVAFWCNPISGHATLYWYQQILGQGPKLLIQFQNNGVVDDSQLPKDRFSAERLKGVDSTLKIQPAKLEDSAVYLCASSLSSEQYFGPGTRLTVT.

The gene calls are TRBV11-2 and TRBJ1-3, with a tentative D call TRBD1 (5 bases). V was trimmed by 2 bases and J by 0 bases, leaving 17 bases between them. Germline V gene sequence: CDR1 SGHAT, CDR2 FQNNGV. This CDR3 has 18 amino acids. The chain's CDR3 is CASSLRLKGPYSGNTIYF. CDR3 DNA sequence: TGTGCCAGCAGCTTACGCTTAAAGGGGCCCTACTCTGGAAACACCATATATTTT.

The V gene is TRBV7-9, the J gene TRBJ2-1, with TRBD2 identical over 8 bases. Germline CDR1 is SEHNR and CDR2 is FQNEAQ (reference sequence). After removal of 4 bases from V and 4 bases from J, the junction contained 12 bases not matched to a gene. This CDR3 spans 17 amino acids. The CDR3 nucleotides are TGTGCCAGCAGCTCATACCAGACCGGGACTAGATACAATGAGCAGTTCTTC. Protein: CASSSYQTGTRYNEQFF.

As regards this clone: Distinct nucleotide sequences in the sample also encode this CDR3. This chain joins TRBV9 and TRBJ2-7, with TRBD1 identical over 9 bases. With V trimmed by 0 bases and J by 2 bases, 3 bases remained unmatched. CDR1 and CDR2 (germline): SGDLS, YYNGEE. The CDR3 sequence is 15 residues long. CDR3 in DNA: TGTGCCAGCAGCGTAGCGGGACAGGGCCCCTACGAGCAGTACTTC. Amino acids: CASSVAGQGPYEQYF.

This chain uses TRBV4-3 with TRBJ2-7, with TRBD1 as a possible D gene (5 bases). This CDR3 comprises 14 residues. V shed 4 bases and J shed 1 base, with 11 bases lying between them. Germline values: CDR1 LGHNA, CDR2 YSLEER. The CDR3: CASSPSRVSYEQYF. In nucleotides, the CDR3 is TGCGCCAGCAGCCCCAGCAGGGTTTCCTACGAGCAGTACTTC.

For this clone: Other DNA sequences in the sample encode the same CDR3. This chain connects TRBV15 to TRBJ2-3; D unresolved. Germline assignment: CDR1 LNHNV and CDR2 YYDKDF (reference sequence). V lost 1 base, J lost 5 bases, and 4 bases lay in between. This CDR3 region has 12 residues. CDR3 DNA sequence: TGTGCCACCAGCAGAGTCGTAGATACGCAGTATTTT. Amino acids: CATSRVVDTQYF. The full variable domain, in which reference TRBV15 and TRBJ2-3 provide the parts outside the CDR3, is DAMVIQNPRYQVTQFGKPVTLSCSQTLNHNVMYWYQQKSSQAPKLLFHYYDKDFNNEADTPDNFQSRRPNTSFCFLDIRSPGLGDTAMYLCATSRVVDTQYFGPGTRLTVL.